The clone carrying this TCR beta chain was observed many times. These data originate in a study of T-cell reconstitution after alpha-beta-depleted transplantation in children. V was shortened by 5 bases and J by 5 bases, with 15 bases between the two germline ends. The CDR3 runs 14 residues. CDR1 and CDR2 from the germline V gene are LGHNA and YNFKEQ. TCRbeta library construction was performed incorporating unique molecular identifiers. In TCRdb, the PCR reads were re-called with MiXCR into one record per CDR3 protein. Of a few hundred thousand distinct CDR3 sequences listed, approximately 12% are singletons.

The sequence derives from a human donor who donated a stem cell graft to a child with combined immunodeficiency. The material was PBMCs from the stem cell graft donor, obtained from the stem cell graft. This chain connects TRBV4-2 to TRBJ1-1, with a possible D match to TRBD1 (6 bases). CDR3: CASSTLDRRTEAFF. The CDR3 DNA follows: TGTGCCAGCAGCACCCTCGACAGGAGAACTGAAGCTTTCTTT.